The rows below give T cell receptor beta chains drawn from one sample of a study of early T cells in non-severe SARS-CoV-2 infection. MiXCR, run by TCRdb on the 5' RACE reads, gives a single entry per CDR3 protein. The sample shows 60,000 or so distinct CDR3 sequences, approximately 9.9% of them seen only once. The sample consisted of whole blood. These receptors originate from an adult who was a healthcare worker with PCR-confirmed SARS-CoV-2 infection or an uninfected control (not recorded which). The CDR3 runs from the conserved cysteine through the conserved F or W. A D gene is named only where the DNA matches it firmly. The size field is filled for only some rows; it gives once, few, many or a size class.

clone_size j_call d_call v_call cdr3_nt cdr3_aa
many TRBJ2-7 . TRBV11-1 TGTGCCAGCAGCCATGACAGGTCCTACGAGCAGTACTTC CASSHDRSYEQYF
many TRBJ1-3 . TRBV7-9 TGTGCCAGCAGCCCCGTGGGCAGCTCTGGAAACACCATATATTTT CASSPVGSSGNTIYF
medium-sized TRBJ2-1 . TRBV4-1 TGCGCCAGCAGCCAAGACCCGGGCTCCTACAATGAGCAGTTCTTC CASSQDPGSYNEQFF
. TRBJ2-2 . TRBV6-1 TGTGCCAGCAGTGAAGCCTACAGGGCCGGGGAGCTGTTTTTT CASSEAYRAGELFF
. TRBJ2-5 . TRBV27 TGTGCCAGCAGTCCCCAAGGTAGCTGGGGGCAGACCCAGTACTTC CASSPQGSWGQTQYF
. TRBJ2-7 . TRBV7-9 TGTGCCAGCACCCTACAGGGAACGGACGAGCAGTACTTC CASTLQGTDEQYF
. TRBJ1-5 . TRBV2 TGTGCCAGCAGTGAAAGAGGCCCAAGCAATCAGCCCCAGCATTTT CASSERGPSNQPQHF
. TRBJ2-7 TRBD2 TRBV18 TGTGCCAGCTCACCGGGACTAGGCTTCTACGAGCAGTACTTC CASSPGLGFYEQYF
few TRBJ1-3 . TRBV18 TGTGCCAGCTCACCGTTGGACGGTAGTTCTGGAAACACCATATATTTT CASSPLDGSSGNTIYF
many TRBJ2-5 . TRBV7-9 TGTGCCAGCAGCGCGGAGGAGACCCAGTACTTC CASSAEETQYF
many TRBJ2-7 . TRBV7-9 TGTGCCAGCAGCCCCGGTGGGTCCTACGAGCAGTACTTC CASSPGGSYEQYF
many TRBJ1-5 . TRBV12-3/TRBV12-4 TGTGCCAGCAGTCCCTTCGTTAGCAATCAGCCCCAGCATTTT CASSPFVSNQPQHF